The count of the clone carrying this T cell receptor beta chain is one. The repertoire was sequenced with immunoSEQ multiplex PCR; TCRdb's copy has only in-frame clones and lacks some. This sample yields 50,000 to 65,000 clones, of which roughly 90% are seen a single time; 21% belongs to the top ten. The entry originates in a study of T cells in tuberculosis. The wider study: The T cells targeted glucose monomycolate, a mycobacterial lipid, via CD1B.

V lost 0 bases and J lost 0; bases outside the gene matches: 5. The CDR3 spans 17 residues. CDR1 is LNHNV, CDR2 YYDKDF, per germline (reference sequence). Thawed, overnight-rested PBMC were stained with GMM-loaded CD1B tetramer, viability dye and anti-CD3, then sorted. C32 glucose monomycolate from Rhodococcus equi was loaded onto the CD1B tetramers. V usage is TRBV15 and J usage is TRBJ1-5, with 7 bases lining up with TRBD1. The sample taken for sequencing was CD1b-GMM tetramer-negative cells sorted from PBMCs. The TCR sequence derives from an adult woman with latent tuberculosis. The CDR3 nucleotides read TGTGCCACCAGCAGAGATGGGACAGCTAATAGCAATCAGCCCCAGCATTTT. Its protein is CATSRDGTANSNQPQHF.